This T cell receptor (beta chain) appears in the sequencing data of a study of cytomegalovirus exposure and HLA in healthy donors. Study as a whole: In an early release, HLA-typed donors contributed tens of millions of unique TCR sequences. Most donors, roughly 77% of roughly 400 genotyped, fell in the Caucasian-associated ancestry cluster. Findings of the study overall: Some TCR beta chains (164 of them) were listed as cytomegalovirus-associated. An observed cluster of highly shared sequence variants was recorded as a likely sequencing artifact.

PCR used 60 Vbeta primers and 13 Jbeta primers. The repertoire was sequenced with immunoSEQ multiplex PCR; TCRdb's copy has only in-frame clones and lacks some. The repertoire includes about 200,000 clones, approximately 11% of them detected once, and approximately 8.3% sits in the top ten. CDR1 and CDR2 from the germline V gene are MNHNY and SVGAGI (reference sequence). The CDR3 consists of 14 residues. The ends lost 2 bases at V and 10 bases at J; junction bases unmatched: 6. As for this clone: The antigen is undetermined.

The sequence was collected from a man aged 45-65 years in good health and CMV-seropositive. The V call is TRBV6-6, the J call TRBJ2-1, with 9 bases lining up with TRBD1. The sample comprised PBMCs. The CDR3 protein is CASSYTQGQGEQFF. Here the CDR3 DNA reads TGTGCCAGCAGTTACACCCAAGGACAGGGGGAGCAGTTCTTC.